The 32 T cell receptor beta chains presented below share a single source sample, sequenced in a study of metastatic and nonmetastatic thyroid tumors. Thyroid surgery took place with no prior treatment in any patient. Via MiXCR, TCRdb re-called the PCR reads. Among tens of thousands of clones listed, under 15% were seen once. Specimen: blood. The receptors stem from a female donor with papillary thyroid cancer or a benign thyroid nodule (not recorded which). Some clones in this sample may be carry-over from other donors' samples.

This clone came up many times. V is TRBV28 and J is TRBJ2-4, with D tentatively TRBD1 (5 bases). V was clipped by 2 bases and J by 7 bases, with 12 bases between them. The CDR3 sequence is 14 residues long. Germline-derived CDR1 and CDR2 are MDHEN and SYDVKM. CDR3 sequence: CASSLPGRQNIQYF. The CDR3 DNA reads TGTGCCAGCAGTTTACCCGGGCGACAGAACATTCAGTACTTC.

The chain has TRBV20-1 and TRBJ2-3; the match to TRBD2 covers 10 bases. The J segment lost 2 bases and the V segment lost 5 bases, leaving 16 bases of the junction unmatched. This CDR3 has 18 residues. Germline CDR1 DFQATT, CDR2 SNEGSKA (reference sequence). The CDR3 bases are TGCAGTGCTCGTCCTCCGGGACTAGCGTCAATCGTCACAGATACGCAGTATTTT. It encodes CSARPPGLASIVTDTQYF.

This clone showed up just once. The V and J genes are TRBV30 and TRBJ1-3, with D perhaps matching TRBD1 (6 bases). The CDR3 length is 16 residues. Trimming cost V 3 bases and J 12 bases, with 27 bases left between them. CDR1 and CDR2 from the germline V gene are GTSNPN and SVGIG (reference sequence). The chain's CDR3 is CAWSPRGGYSGSNIYF. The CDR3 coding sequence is TGTGCCTGGAGCCCCCGGGGGGGCTACTCTGGAAGCAACATATATTTT.

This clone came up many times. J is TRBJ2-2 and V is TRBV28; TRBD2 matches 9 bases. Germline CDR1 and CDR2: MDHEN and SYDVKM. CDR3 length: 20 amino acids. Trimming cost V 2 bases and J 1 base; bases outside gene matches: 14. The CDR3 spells CASSLKRIKAGGRNTGELFF. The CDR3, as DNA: TGTGCCAGCAGTTTAAAACGCATTAAAGCGGGAGGAAGGAACACCGGGGAGCTGTTTTTT. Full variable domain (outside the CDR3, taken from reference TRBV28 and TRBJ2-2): DVKVTQSSRYLVKRTGEKVFLECVQDMDHENMFWYRQDPGLGLRLIYFSYDVKMKEKGDIPEGYSVSREKKERFSLILESASTNQTSMYLCASSLKRIKAGGRNTGELFFGEGSRLTVL.

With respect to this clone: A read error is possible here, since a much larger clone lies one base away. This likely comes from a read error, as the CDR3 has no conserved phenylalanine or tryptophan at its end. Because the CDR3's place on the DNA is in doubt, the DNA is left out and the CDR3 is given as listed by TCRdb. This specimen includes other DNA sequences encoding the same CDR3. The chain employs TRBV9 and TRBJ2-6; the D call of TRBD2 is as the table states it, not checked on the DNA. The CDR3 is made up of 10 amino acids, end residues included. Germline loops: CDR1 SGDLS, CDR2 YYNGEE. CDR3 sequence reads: CASSDPSGKV.

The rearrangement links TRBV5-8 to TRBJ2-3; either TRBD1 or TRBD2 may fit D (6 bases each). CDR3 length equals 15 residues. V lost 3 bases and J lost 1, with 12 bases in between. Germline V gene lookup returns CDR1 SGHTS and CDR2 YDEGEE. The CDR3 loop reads CASSSGGLRTDTQYF. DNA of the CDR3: TGTGCCAGCAGCTCCGGGGGCTTACGCACAGATACGCAGTATTTT.

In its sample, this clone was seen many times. CDR3 bases: TGTGCCAGTAGTATAGAAGCGGGGACCACAGATACGCAGTATTTT. Amino acid sequence: CASSIEAGTTDTQYF. The chain recombines TRBV19 with TRBJ2-3, with 7 bases aligning to TRBD2. Trimming at V came to 0 bases and at J to 2 bases, leaving 2 bases not matched to a gene. CDR1 is LNHDA, CDR2 SQIVND, per germline (reference sequence). This CDR3 is built from 15 residues.

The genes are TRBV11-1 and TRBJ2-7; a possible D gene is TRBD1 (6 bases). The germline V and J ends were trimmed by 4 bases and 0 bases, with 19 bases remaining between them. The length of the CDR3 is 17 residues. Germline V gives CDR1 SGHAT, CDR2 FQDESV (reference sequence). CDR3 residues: CASSSSPLRTDSYEQYF. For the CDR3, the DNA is TGTGCCAGCAGCTCATCCCCCTTGAGGACAGACTCCTACGAGCAGTACTTC.

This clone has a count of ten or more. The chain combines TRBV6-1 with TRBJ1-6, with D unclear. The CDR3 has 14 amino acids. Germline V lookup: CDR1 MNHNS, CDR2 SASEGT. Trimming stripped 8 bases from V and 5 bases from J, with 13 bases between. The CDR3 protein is CASGRLSDNSPLHF. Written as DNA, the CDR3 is TGTGCCAGCGGAAGGTTGTCCGATAATTCACCCCTCCACTTT.

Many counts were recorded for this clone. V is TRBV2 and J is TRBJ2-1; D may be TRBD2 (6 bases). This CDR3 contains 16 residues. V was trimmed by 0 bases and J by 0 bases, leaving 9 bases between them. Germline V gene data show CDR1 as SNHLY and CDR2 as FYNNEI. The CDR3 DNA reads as TGTGCCAGCAGTGAAGCGGTAGCGGCCTCCTACAATGAGCAGTTCTTC. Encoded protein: CASSEAVAASYNEQFF.

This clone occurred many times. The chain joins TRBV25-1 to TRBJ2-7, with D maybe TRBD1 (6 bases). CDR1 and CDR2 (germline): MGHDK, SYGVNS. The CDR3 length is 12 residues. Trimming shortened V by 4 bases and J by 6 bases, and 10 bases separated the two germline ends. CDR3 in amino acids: CASSATGSEQYF. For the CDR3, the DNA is TGTGCCAGCAGTGCCACAGGGAGCGAGCAGTACTTC.

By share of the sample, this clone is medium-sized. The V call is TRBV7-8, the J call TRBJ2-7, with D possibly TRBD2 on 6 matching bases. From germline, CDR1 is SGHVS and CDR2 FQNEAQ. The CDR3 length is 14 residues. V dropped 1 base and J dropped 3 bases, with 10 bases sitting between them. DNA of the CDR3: TGTGCCAGCAGCTTAGTTCGGGGGAGCTACGAGCAGTACTTC. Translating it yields CASSLVRGSYEQYF.

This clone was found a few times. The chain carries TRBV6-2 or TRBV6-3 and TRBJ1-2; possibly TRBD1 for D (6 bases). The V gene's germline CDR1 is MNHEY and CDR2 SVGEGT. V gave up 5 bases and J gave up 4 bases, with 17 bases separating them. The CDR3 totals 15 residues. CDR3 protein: CASSEGGGCSYGYTF. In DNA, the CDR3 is TGTGCCAGCAGTGAGGGGGGAGGATGTAGCTATGGCTACACCTTC.

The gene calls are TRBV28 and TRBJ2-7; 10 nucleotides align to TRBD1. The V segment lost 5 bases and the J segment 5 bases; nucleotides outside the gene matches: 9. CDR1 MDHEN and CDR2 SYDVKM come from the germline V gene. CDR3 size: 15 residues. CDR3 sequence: CASSPPGTGAHEQYF. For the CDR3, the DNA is TGTGCCAGCAGTCCCCCCGGGACAGGGGCCCACGAGCAGTACTTC.

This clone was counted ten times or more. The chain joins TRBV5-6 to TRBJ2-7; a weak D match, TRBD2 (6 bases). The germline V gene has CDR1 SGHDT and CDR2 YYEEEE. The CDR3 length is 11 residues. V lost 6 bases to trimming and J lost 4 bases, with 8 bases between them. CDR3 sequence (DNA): TGTGCCAGCAACGGAGGGTACGAGCAGTACTTC. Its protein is CASNGGYEQYF. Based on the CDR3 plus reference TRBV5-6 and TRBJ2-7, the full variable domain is DAGVTQSPTHLIKTRGQQVTLRCSPKSGHDTVSWYQQALGQGPQFIFQYYEEEERQRGNFPDRFSGHQFPNYSSELNVNALLLGDSALYLCASNGGYEQYFGPGTRLTVT.

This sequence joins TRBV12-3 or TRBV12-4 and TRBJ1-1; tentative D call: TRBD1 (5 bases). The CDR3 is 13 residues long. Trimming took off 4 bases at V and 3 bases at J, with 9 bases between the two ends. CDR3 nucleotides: TGTGCCAGCAGTTGGGCCAGGGACACTGAAGCTTTCTTT. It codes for CASSWARDTEAFF.

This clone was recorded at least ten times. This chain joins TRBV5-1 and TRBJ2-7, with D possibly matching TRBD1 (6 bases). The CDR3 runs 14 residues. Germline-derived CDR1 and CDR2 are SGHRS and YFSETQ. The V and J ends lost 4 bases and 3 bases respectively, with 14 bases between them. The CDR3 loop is CASSLDSSGYEQYF. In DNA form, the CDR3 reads TGCGCCAGCAGCCTGGACAGCTCTGGCTACGAGCAGTACTTC.

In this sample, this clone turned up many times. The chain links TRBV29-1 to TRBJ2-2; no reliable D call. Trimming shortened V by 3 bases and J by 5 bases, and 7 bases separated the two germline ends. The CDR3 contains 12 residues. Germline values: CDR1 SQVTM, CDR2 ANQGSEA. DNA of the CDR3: TGCAGCGTTGAGTTACCAACCGGGGAGCTGTTTTTT. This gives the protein CSVELPTGELFF.

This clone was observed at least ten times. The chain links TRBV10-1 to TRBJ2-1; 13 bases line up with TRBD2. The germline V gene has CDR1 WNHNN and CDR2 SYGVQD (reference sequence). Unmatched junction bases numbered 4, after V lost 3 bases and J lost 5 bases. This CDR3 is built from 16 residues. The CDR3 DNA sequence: TGCGCCAGCAGTGACCCCGGACTAGCGGGGGACAATGAGCAGTTCTTC. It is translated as CASSDPGLAGDNEQFF.

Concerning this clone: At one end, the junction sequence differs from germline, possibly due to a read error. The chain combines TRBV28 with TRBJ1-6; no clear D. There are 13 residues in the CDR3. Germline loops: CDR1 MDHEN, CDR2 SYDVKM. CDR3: CASSFFINSPLHF. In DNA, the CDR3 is TGTGCCAGCAGTTTCTTTATTAATTCACCTCTCCACTTT.

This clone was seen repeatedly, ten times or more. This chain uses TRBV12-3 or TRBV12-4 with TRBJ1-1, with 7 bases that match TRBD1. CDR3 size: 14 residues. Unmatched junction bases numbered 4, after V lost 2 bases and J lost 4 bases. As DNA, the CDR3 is TGTGCCAGCAGTTTACAGGGGGGGACCACTGAAGCTTTCTTT. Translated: CASSLQGGTTEAFF.

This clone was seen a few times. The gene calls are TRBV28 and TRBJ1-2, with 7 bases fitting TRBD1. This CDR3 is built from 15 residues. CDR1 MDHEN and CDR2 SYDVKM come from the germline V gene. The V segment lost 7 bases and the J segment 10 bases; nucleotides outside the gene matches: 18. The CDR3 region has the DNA TGTGCCAGCACTCAAGGAGGAACAGGGGTTATTGTCTACACCTTC. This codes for CASTQGGTGVIVYTF.

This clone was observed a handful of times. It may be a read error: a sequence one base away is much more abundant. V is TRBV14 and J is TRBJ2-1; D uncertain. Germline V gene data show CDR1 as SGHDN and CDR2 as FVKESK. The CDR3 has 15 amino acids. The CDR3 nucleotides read TGTGCCAGCAGCCAGGGCGTCGGATCCTACAATGGGCAGTTCTTC. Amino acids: CASSQGVGSYNGQFF.

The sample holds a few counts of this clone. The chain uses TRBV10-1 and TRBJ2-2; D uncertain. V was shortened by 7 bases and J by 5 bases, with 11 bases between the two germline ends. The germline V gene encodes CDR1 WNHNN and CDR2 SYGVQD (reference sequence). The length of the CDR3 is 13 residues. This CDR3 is CASNGLGTGELFF. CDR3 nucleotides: TGCGCCAGCAATGGCCTGGGGACCGGGGAGCTGTTTTTT.

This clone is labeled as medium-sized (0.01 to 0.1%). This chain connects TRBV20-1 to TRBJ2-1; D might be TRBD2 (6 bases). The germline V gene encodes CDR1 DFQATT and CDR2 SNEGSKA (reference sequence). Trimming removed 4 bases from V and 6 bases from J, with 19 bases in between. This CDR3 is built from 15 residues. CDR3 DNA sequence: TGCAGTGCTACCAGGGAGGACCCCCGGGTCAATGAGCAGTTCTTC. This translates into CSATREDPRVNEQFF.

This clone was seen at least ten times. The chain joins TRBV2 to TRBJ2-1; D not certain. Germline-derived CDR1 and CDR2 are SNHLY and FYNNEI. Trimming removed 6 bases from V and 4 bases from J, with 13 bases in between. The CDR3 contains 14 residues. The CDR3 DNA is TGTGCCAGCAGCCCGTTGGGCCCTTACAATGAGCAGTTCTTC. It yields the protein CASSPLGPYNEQFF.

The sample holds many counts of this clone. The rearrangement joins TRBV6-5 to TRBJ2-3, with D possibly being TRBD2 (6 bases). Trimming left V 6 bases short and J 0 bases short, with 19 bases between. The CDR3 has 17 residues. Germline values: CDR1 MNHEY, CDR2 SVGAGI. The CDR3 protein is CASSPNLLAPSTDTQYF. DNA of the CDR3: TGTGCCAGCAGCCCTAACCTGCTAGCGCCCAGCACAGATACGCAGTATTTT.

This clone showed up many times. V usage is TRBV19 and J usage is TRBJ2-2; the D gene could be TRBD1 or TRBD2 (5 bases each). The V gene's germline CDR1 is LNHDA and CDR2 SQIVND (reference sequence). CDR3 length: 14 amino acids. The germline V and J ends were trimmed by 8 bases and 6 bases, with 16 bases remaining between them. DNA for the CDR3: TGTGCCAGTCGCCGGGACGGATTTTCCGGGGAGCTGTTTTTT. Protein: CASRRDGFSGELFF.

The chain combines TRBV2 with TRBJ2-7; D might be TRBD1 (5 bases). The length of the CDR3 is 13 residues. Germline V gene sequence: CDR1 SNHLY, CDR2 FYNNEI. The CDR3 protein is CGCQQVAGYEQYF. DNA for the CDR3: TGTGGCTGCCAACAGGTGGCTGGCTACGAGCAGTACTTC.

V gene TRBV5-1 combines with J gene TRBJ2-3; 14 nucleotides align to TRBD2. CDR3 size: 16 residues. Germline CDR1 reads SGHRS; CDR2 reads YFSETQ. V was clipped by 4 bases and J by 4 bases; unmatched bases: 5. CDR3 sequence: CASSAGLAGGADTQYF. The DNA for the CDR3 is TGCGCCAGCAGCGCAGGACTAGCGGGAGGAGCAGATACGCAGTATTTT.

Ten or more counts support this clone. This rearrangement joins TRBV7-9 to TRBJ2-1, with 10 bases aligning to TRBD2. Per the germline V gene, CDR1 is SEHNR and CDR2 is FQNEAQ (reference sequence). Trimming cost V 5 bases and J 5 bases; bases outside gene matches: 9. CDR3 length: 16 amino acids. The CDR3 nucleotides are TGTGCCAGCAGCCACCCTTTAGCGGGAGGCAACAATGAGCAGTTCTTC. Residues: CASSHPLAGGNNEQFF.

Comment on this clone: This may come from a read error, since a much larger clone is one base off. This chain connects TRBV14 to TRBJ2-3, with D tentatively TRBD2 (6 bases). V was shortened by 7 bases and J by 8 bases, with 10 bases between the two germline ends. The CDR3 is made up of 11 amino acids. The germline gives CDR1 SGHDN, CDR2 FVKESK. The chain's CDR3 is CASIEAGTQYF. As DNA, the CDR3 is TGTGCCAGCATCGAAGCGGGTACGCAGTATTTT.